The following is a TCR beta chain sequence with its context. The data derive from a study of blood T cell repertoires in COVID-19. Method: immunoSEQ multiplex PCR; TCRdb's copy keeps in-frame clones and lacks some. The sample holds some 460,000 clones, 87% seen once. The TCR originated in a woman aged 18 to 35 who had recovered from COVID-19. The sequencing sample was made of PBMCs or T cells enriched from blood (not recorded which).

This CDR3 reads CASSQDLGTEYNSPLHF. The CDR3 coding sequence is TGCGCCAGCAGCCAAGATCTGGGGACAGAGTATAATTCACCCCTCCACTTT. The V and J genes are TRBV4-1 and TRBJ1-6; 7 nucleotides match TRBD1. The CDR3 is 17 residues long. V was clipped by 0 bases and J by 4 bases; unmatched bases: 6. Germline V gene sequence: CDR1 MGHRA, CDR2 YSYEKL.